This T cell receptor (beta chain) was observed in a study of blood T cells in healthy people across ages. Whole-study findings and limits: Higher diversity and more naive CD4+ cells were features of long-lived donors, compared to aged donors. Strong correlation was found linking TCR beta diversity to naive T cell percentage.

Concerning this clonotype itself: The antigen is undetermined. One end of the junction varies from germline; a read error may be responsible.

Extraction of total RNA produced a minimum of 6 micrograms from each sample. Germline V gene data show CDR1 as SGHRS and CDR2 as YFSETQ. The CDR3 runs 14 residues. The authors ran a second PCR of roughly 6 to 12 cycles using a sample-barcoded 5' primer and a J-beta primer mix. TCRdb called the 5' RACE reads again in MiXCR, with one record for every CDR3 protein. Found here are approximately 600,000 distinct CDR3 sequences, 58% of them singletons; the top ten hold approximately 37%. This clonotype originated in a man between 60 and 75 years old in good health. Specimen: blood. The chain uses TRBV5-1 and TRBJ2-7; TRBD1 matches 10 bases. The DNA for the CDR3 is TGTGCCAGCAGCAGGGGACAGGGGACCTACGAGCAGTACTTC. Translating it yields CASSRGQGTYEQYF.